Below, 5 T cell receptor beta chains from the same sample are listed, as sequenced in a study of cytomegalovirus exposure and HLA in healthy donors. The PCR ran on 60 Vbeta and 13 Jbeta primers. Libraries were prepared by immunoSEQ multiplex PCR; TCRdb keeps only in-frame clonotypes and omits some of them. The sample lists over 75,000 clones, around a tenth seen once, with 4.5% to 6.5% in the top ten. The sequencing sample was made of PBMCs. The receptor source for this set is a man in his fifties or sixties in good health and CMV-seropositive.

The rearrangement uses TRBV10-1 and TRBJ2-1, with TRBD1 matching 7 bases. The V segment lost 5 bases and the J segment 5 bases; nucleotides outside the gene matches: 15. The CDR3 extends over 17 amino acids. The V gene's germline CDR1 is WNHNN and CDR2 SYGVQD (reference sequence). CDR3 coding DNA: TGCGCCAGCAGTCCATACATACGACAGGGAAGAAACAATGAGCAGTTCTTC. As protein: CASSPYIRQGRNNEQFF.

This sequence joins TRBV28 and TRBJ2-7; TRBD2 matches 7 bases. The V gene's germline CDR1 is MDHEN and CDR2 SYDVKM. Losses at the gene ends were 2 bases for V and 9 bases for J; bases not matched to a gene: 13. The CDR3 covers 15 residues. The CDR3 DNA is TGTGCCAGCAGTTTACTCAGCGGGGCCCTGTTCGTGCAGTACTTC. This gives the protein CASSLLSGALFVQYF.

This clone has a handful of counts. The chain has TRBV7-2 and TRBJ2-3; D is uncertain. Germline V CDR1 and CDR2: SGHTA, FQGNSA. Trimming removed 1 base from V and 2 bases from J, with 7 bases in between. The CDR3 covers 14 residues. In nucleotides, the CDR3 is TGTGCCAGCAGCTTAGAATACTCCACAGATACGCAGTATTTT. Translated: CASSLEYSTDTQYF.

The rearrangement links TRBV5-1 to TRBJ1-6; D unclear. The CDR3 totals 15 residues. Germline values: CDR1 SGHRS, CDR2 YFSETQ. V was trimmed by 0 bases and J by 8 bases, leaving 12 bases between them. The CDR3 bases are TGCGCCAGCAGCTTGGCGGCAGGTACTGATTCACCCCTCCACTTT. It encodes CASSLAAGTDSPLHF.

The CDR3 bases are TGTGCCAGCAGTGAAGCGTGGGCAGGGGGTATTCAGCCCCAGCATTTT. This encodes CASSEAWAGGIQPQHF. The chain links TRBV6-1 to TRBJ1-5, with TRBD1 matching 7 bases. This CDR3 is built from 16 residues. The germline V gene has CDR1 MNHNS and CDR2 SASEGT. J was trimmed by 6 bases and V by 0 bases; bases with no gene match: 8.